One and the same sample provided the 32 T cell receptor beta chains below, sequenced in a study of identical twins. TCRdb passed the 5' RACE reads through MiXCR, listing each CDR3 protein once. Altogether 200,000 to 250,000 distinct CDR3 sequences are present, roughly 13% being singletons, with the ten largest covering 3.5% to 5%. A further study also used this sample, focusing on yellow fever vaccine responses in identical twins.

Sequencing used memory (CD45RO+) T cells sorted from blood. The receptors here all came from a woman aged 18 to 35 in good health.

The chain combines TRBV10-3 with TRBJ2-1; possible D gene TRBD1, 6 bases. V was cut by 2 bases and J by 8 bases, with 10 bases left in between. This CDR3 contains 13 residues. CDR1 and CDR2 (germline): ENHRY, SYGVKD. Written as DNA, the CDR3 is TGTGCCATCAGTGAGCCCAACAGGGATGAGCAGTTCTTC. This codes for CAISEPNRDEQFF.

The chain uses TRBV10-2 and TRBJ2-1, with D tentatively TRBD1 (5 bases). Germline V gene lookup returns CDR1 WSHSY and CDR2 SAAADI. The CDR3 runs 16 residues. V lost 1 base, J lost 4 bases, and 14 bases lay in between. The CDR3 loop is CASSEFWGSTYNEQFF. In nucleotides, the CDR3 is TGCGCCAGCAGTGAGTTTTGGGGCAGTACGTACAATGAGCAGTTCTTC.

J is TRBJ2-1 and V is TRBV28; D may correspond to TRBD1 or TRBD2 (5 bases each). In germline, CDR1 is MDHEN, CDR2 SYDVKM. Trimming took off 1 base at V and 10 bases at J, with 14 bases between the two ends. The CDR3 contains 14 residues. The CDR3 nucleotides are TGTGCCAGCAGTTTATTTTCGGGGCGGCGGGAGCAGTTCTTC. Encoded protein: CASSLFSGRREQFF. The variable domain in full, completed from reference TRBV28 and TRBJ2-1, reads DVKVTQSSRYLVKRTGEKVFLECVQDMDHENMFWYRQDPGLGLRLIYFSYDVKMKEKGDIPEGYSVSREKKERFSLILESASTNQTSMYLCASSLFSGRREQFFGPGTRLTVL.

The sample holds many counts of this clonotype. J is TRBJ1-3 and V is TRBV12-3 or TRBV12-4, with no clear D. This CDR3 has 13 amino acids. Trimming cost V 5 bases and J 4 bases, with 9 bases left between them. The CDR3 sequence is CASSPSGGNTIYF. The CDR3 DNA sequence: TGTGCCAGCAGTCCCTCTGGGGGAAACACCATATATTTT.

This clonotype was counted many times. J is TRBJ1-1 and V is TRBV5-1; D gene unclear. Germline assignment: CDR1 SGHRS and CDR2 YFSETQ. V gave up 0 bases and J gave up 2 bases, with 11 bases separating them. This CDR3 is 15 amino acids long. The CDR3 nucleotides are TGCGCCAGCAGCTTGGGGGCAGGAGACAACACTGAAGCTTTCTTT. Translation gives CASSLGAGDNTEAFF.

This clonotype was recorded at least ten times. The V and J genes are TRBV7-9 and TRBJ1-2; D perhaps matches TRBD1 (5 bases). CDR3 size: 13 residues. Trimming removed 5 bases at V and 2 bases at J, with 9 bases between. Germline CDR1 reads SEHNR; CDR2 reads FQNEAQ (reference sequence). CDR3 nucleotide sequence: TGTGCCAGCAGCCCTGACAGCAACTATGGCTACACCTTC. It encodes CASSPDSNYGYTF.

This chain links TRBV19 with TRBJ2-2; 10 bases are a match to TRBD2. J gave up 8 bases and V 5 bases, and 14 bases lay outside the gene matches. This CDR3 contains 17 residues. Looked up from germline, CDR1 is LNHDA and CDR2 is SQIVND (reference sequence). The CDR3 region is CASSSQIRTSGAGELFF. The CDR3 DNA follows: TGTGCCAGTAGTTCACAAATCCGGACTAGCGGCGCGGGGGAGCTGTTTTTT.

The rearrangement links TRBV20-1 to TRBJ2-3; 9 positions match TRBD2. Losses at the gene ends were 6 bases for V and 3 bases for J; bases not matched to a gene: 10. Germline lookup yields CDR1 DFQATT and CDR2 SNEGSKA (reference sequence). The CDR3 has 15 amino acids. The CDR3 region is CSAPPGTSFTDTQYF. The CDR3, as DNA: TGCAGTGCCCCACCCGGGACTAGCTTTACAGATACGCAGTATTTT.

This clonotype has at least ten counts. The chain is built from TRBV7-8 and TRBJ2-1; either TRBD1 or TRBD2 may fit D (5 bases each). This CDR3 spans 15 amino acids. The germline CDR1 and CDR2 sequences are SGHVS and FQNEAQ. V was clipped by 6 bases and J by 9 bases, with 21 bases between them. CDR3 protein: CASSPPGPVAGEQFF. CDR3 nucleotides: TGTGCCAGCAGTCCACCGGGACCCGTGGCGGGTGAGCAGTTCTTC.

This clonotype occurred many times. The V call is TRBV9, the J call TRBJ1-2; 7 nucleotides match TRBD1. Germline V CDR1 and CDR2: SGDLS, YYNGEE. Trimming removed 0 bases from V and 8 bases from J; junction bases left unmatched: 7. The CDR3 runs to 14 residues. The chain's CDR3 is CASSVAAQGNGYTF. CDR3 in DNA: TGTGCCAGCAGCGTAGCGGCACAGGGGAACGGCTACACCTTC.

This clonotype has more than one count but fewer than ten. The V call is TRBV3-1, the J call TRBJ2-7, with TRBD1 matching over 8 bases. Unmatched junction bases numbered 14, after V lost 0 bases and J lost 1 base. CDR3 length equals 19 residues. CDR1 LGHDT and CDR2 YNNKEL come from the germline V gene (reference sequence). CDR3 nucleotide sequence: TGTGCCAGCAGCCAAGAATCGGGGCCTCGACAGGGGCATTCCTACGAGCAGTACTTC. It encodes CASSQESGPRQGHSYEQYF.

V and J are TRBV12-5 and TRBJ2-1; a possible D gene is TRBD1 (7 bases). Germline CDR1 and CDR2: LGHNT and FRNRAP. Trimming removed 1 base at V and 4 bases at J, with 23 bases between. The CDR3 runs to 19 residues. CDR3 in DNA: TGTGCTAGTGGTTTGGGACAGGGCCCGCAGCGGGTGTTATACAATGAGCAGTTCTTC. Protein product: CASGLGQGPQRVLYNEQFF. Full variable domain (rest looked up from reference TRBV12-5 and TRBJ2-1): DARVTQTPRHKVTEMGQEVTMRCQPILGHNTVFWYRQTMMQGLELLAYFRNRAPLDDSGMPKDRFSAEMPDATLATLKIQPSEPRDSAVYFCASGLGQGPQRVLYNEQFFGPGTRLTVL.

The chain is built from TRBV2 and TRBJ1-2; 10 bases match TRBD1. V lost 6 bases, J lost 7 bases, and 8 bases stayed unmatched. Looked up from germline, CDR1 is SNHLY and CDR2 is FYNNEI. CDR3 length: 14 residues. CDR3 nucleotides: TGTGCCAGCAGCCCCAGAGGGACAGGGGCTGGCTACACCTTC. Amino acids: CASSPRGTGAGYTF.

The chain has TRBV4-3 and TRBJ2-2; no reliable D call. The V gene's germline CDR1 is LGHNA and CDR2 YSLEER. The V gene lost 0 bases and the J gene lost 8 bases, with 4 bases spanning the gap. This CDR3 contains 12 residues. The CDR3 region has the DNA TGCGCCAGCAGCCAAGATGAGGGGGAGCTGTTTTTT. It encodes CASSQDEGELFF.

This chain connects TRBV3-1 to TRBJ2-4; TRBD1 matches 9 bases. Per germline, CDR1 LGHDT and CDR2 YNNKEL (reference sequence). The CDR3 loop spans 16 amino acids. The V gene end was trimmed by 3 bases and the J gene end by 7 bases; junction bases not matched to a gene: 10. CDR3 protein: CASSHTTTGGANIQYF. The CDR3 nucleotides read TGTGCCAGCAGCCACACGACTACAGGGGGCGCCAACATTCAGTACTTC.

This clonotype has at least ten counts. The genes are TRBV7-2 and TRBJ2-2; D ambiguous. The V end lost 5 bases, the J end lost 2 bases, and 12 bases lay between the germline ends. The CDR3 length is 15 residues. CDR1 and CDR2 from the germline V gene are SGHTA and FQGNSA. For the CDR3, the DNA is TGTGCCAGCAGCAATACCGCTCCTAACACCGGGGAGCTGTTTTTT. It codes for CASSNTAPNTGELFF.

The chain joins TRBV5-1 to TRBJ1-1; the D gene is possibly TRBD1 (6 bases). Germline CDR1 and CDR2: SGHRS and YFSETQ. The CDR3 has 17 amino acids. With 0 bases removed from V and 5 bases from J, the gap between germline ends came to 20 bases. In DNA form, the CDR3 reads TGCGCCAGCAGCTTGGCGATGTCAGCCGTGGGGGCGACTGAAGCTTTCTTT. As protein: CASSLAMSAVGATEAFF. Based on the CDR3 plus reference TRBV5-1 and TRBJ1-1, the full variable domain is KAGVTQTPRYLIKTRGQQVTLSCSPISGHRSVSWYQQTPGQGLQFLFEYFSETQRNKGNFPGRFSGRQFSNSRSEMNVSTLELGDSALYLCASSLAMSAVGATEAFFGQGTRLTVV.

The chain recombines TRBV24-1 with TRBJ2-1; 8 nucleotides agree with TRBD2. The CDR3 runs to 17 residues. V was clipped by 3 bases and J by 5 bases; unmatched bases: 11. Looked up from germline, CDR1 is KGHDR and CDR2 is SFDVKD. The CDR3 DNA reads TGTGCCACCAGTGATCGCCTAACGGGACTAGGAGACAATGAGCAGTTCTTC. Its protein is CATSDRLTGLGDNEQFF.

The chain employs TRBV12-5 and TRBJ2-3; D is possibly TRBD1 or TRBD2 (5 bases each). CDR1 LGHNT and CDR2 FRNRAP come from the germline V gene. Trimming stripped 2 bases from V and 5 bases from J, with 8 bases between. The CDR3 has 13 amino acids. The CDR3 sequence is CASGLRGVDTQYF. The CDR3 nucleotides are TGTGCTAGTGGTTTGAGAGGGGTAGATACGCAGTATTTT.

This clonotype was seen a few times. This chain links TRBV6-1 with TRBJ1-4; D remains unclear. With 5 bases removed from V and 5 bases from J, the gap between germline ends came to 18 bases. CDR1 is MNHNS and CDR2 is SASEGT in the germline V gene. The CDR3 consists of 16 residues. Here the CDR3 reads CASSTPTAARNEKLFF. The DNA for the CDR3 is TGTGCCAGCAGTACGCCAACGGCAGCGAGAAATGAAAAACTGTTTTTT.

This clonotype was detected many times. The V and J genes are TRBV12-3 or TRBV12-4 and TRBJ2-5; unclear D gene. The CDR3 extends over 14 amino acids. Between the trimmed V and J ends, which lost 1 base and 4 bases, there was a span of 10 bases. The CDR3 DNA reads TGTGCCAGCAGTTTAGACGTTTCCCGAGAGACCCAGTACTTC. Translating it yields CASSLDVSRETQYF.

The chain has TRBV3-1 and TRBJ1-5, with 8 positions matching TRBD1. Germline V gives CDR1 LGHDT, CDR2 YNNKEL (reference sequence). After removal of 3 bases from V and 5 bases from J, the junction contained 3 bases not matched to a gene. The CDR3 has 14 residues. In DNA form, the CDR3 reads TGTGCCAGCAGCCAGGGACAGGAGCATCAGCCCCAGCATTTT. It yields the protein CASSQGQEHQPQHF.

This clonotype came up many times. V gene TRBV5-1 combines with J gene TRBJ2-2, with 9 bases matching TRBD1. CDR3 size: 15 residues. Unmatched junction bases numbered 12, after V lost 9 bases and J lost 6 bases. CDR1 and CDR2 from the germline V gene are SGHRS and YFSETQ. CDR3 nucleotide sequence: TGCGCCACCACCGTGGGACAGGGTCTATCCGGGGAGCTGTTTTTT. This sequence encodes CATTVGQGLSGELFF.

The chain is built from TRBV7-2 and TRBJ2-1, with D uncertain. Per the germline V gene, CDR1 is SGHTA and CDR2 is FQGNSA. The V gene lost 6 bases and the J gene lost 4 bases, with 10 bases spanning the gap. The CDR3 has 13 amino acids. The DNA for the CDR3 is TGTGCCAGCAGGAACAGTCTTTACAATGAGCAGTTCTTC. Encoded protein: CASRNSLYNEQFF.

V is TRBV13 and J is TRBJ2-1; possibly TRBD2 for D (5 bases). V lost 5 bases and J 6 bases, leaving 14 bases between the germline ends. The CDR3 totals 14 residues. The germline gives CDR1 PRHDT, CDR2 FYEKMQ (reference sequence). This CDR3 reads CASSPGVFGNEQFF. CDR3 nucleotides: TGTGCCAGCAGCCCCGGGGTATTTGGCAATGAGCAGTTCTTC.

In this sample, this clonotype turned up many times. The J gene is TRBJ2-7, the V gene TRBV7-2; tentatively, D is TRBD1 (5 bases). Germline V gives CDR1 SGHTA, CDR2 FQGNSA. Trimming pared 6 bases from V and 2 bases from J, leaving 11 bases between. The CDR3 contains 13 residues. The CDR3 region has the DNA TGTGCCAGCAGTCCGACAGTTACCTACGAGCAGTACTTC. Protein: CASSPTVTYEQYF.

This chain uses TRBV12-3 or TRBV12-4 with TRBJ1-2; D ambiguous. This CDR3 has 12 amino acids. V lost 3 bases to trimming and J lost 8 bases, with 10 bases between them. The CDR3 nucleotides read TGTGCCAGCAGTTTGGCCATGAGAGGCTACACCTTC. Protein: CASSLAMRGYTF.

This clonotype came up a few times. The rearrangement links TRBV11-3 to TRBJ2-3; possible D gene TRBD2, 5 bases. Trimming shortened V by 0 bases and J by 6 bases, and 13 bases separated the two germline ends. CDR3 length equals 15 residues. Germline CDR1 reads SGHNT; CDR2 reads YENEEA. Here the CDR3 reads CASSLDLPGLDTQYF. CDR3 in DNA: TGTGCCAGCAGCTTAGATCTTCCAGGACTTGATACGCAGTATTTT.

The sample holds a few counts of this clonotype. The gene calls are TRBV5-5 and TRBJ1-3; maybe TRBD1 (5 bases). This CDR3 has 16 amino acids. CDR1 and CDR2 (germline): SGHKS, YYEKEE (reference sequence). Trimming took 3 bases from V and 9 from J, leaving 22 bases between them. DNA of the CDR3: TGTGCCAGCAGCTCGGGGGACCCCTTCCTAAGATCCACCATATATTTT. It specifies CASSSGDPFLRSTIYF. Looking up the rest from reference TRBV5-5 and TRBJ1-3 gives the full variable domain: DAGVTQSPTHLIKTRGQQVTLRCSPISGHKSVSWYQQVLGQGPQFIFQYYEKEERGRGNFPDRFSARQFPNYSSELNVNALLLGDSALYLCASSSGDPFLRSTIYFGEGSWLTVV.

The V call is TRBV28, the J call TRBJ2-1, with 11 bases matching TRBD2. J was trimmed by 7 bases and V by 6 bases; bases with no gene match: 29. CDR3 size: 22 residues. CDR1 and CDR2 from the germline V gene are MDHEN and SYDVKM. The CDR3 DNA is TGTGCCAGCAGCCCCGGGCAGCGGTGGAATCTCCTAGCGGGAGGCTTAGGTAATGAGCAGTTCTTC. It codes for CASSPGQRWNLLAGGLGNEQFF.

Of note for this clonotype: A read error may produce the germline difference seen at one junction end. The chain has TRBV6-4 and TRBJ2-3; weak D call: TRBD2 (6 bases). The CDR3 consists of 15 residues. The germline V gene has CDR1 MRHNA and CDR2 SNTAGT. Here the CDR3 reads CVSSDGTGAPDTQYF. DNA for the CDR3: TGTGTCAGCAGTGATGGAACGGGAGCGCCAGATACGCAGTATTTT.

V usage is TRBV10-2 and J usage is TRBJ2-3; 7 bases are shared with TRBD2. The junction had 14 bases not matched to a gene; V was cut back by 5 bases and J by 3 bases. Germline lookup yields CDR1 WSHSY and CDR2 SAAADI. The CDR3 is 17 residues long. CDR3 loop: CASSRRLAGVGTDTQYF. DNA for the CDR3: TGCGCCAGCAGTCGAAGGTTGGCGGGGGTGGGAACAGATACGCAGTATTTT.